This T cell receptor (beta chain) was captured in a study of blood T cell repertoires in COVID-19. This clone was seen a handful of times. Germline assignment: CDR1 SGHAT and CDR2 FQNNGV. Unmatched junction bases numbered 8, after V lost 5 bases and J lost 5 bases. The CDR3 spans 14 residues. Individuals aged 18 to 89 years were recruited from 24 US areas. Each recovered donor of Cohort 3 presented with two negative PCRs, clearance, or symptom resolution. Generated by immunoSEQ multiplex PCR, the TCRdb table keeps only in-frame clones and is missing some. Of 200,000 or so clones detected, around 82% appear once; the ten largest clones hold approximately 7.9%.

Sequencing was performed on PBMCs or T cells enriched from blood (not recorded which). The V and J genes are TRBV11-2 and TRBJ1-2; 7 bases match TRBD1. The receptor was isolated from a man between 40 and 49 years old who had recovered from COVID-19. CDR3 loop: CASSVLTGEYGYTF. CDR3 nucleotide sequence: TGTGCCAGCAGCGTACTTACAGGGGAGTATGGCTACACCTTC.